The 13 T cell receptor beta chains reported below all come from one sample, sequenced in a study of blood T cell repertoires in COVID-19. Repertoires were generated with immunoSEQ multiplex PCR, while TCRdb's copy carries only in-frame clones and drops some. The sample contains roughly 75,000 clones, 70% to 90% of which appear only once. Sequencing input: peripheral blood. Receptors were obtained from a man in his fifties with COVID-19, enrolled during active disease.

The chain recombines TRBV28 with TRBJ1-4; TRBD1 aligns across 7 bases. This CDR3 is 18 amino acids long. The V gene end was trimmed by 6 bases and the J gene end by 7 bases; junction bases not matched to a gene: 20. Germline V CDR1 and CDR2: MDHEN, SYDVKM. In nucleotides, the CDR3 is TGTGCCAGCAGCCCGACAGGGTTCGCCCTCCCCCTCCTTGAAAAACTGTTTTTT. Amino acids: CASSPTGFALPLLEKLFF.

The chain carries TRBV20-1 and TRBJ2-1; D remains ambiguous. Trimming stripped 2 bases from V and 8 bases from J, with 4 bases between. The CDR3 loop spans 10 amino acids. The germline gives CDR1 DFQATT, CDR2 SNEGSKA (reference sequence). In DNA, the CDR3 is TGCAGTGCTAGACGGGATGAGCAGTTCTTC. Protein sequence: CSARRDEQFF.

J is TRBJ2-3 and V is TRBV15; perhaps TRBD2 as D (5 bases). This CDR3 region has 15 residues. The germline CDR1 and CDR2 sequences are LNHNV and YYDKDF (reference sequence). V dropped 5 bases and J dropped 2 bases, with 14 bases sitting between them. The DNA for the CDR3 is TGTGCCACCAGCTTCTCGACTAATCCCACAGATACGCAGTATTTT. As protein: CATSFSTNPTDTQYF.

By sample fraction, this clone is medium-sized. The chain carries TRBV28 and TRBJ1-6; D not certain. The ends were cut back, 6 bases at V and 13 bases at J, with 19 bases in the middle. Germline CDR1 is MDHEN and CDR2 is SYDVKM. The CDR3 is 14 amino acids. The CDR3 bases are TGTGCCAGCAGCCTTCCTGGAGGTATTGCCCCCCTCCACTTT. Protein sequence: CASSLPGGIAPLHF.

The rearrangement links TRBV6-1 to TRBJ1-2; TRBD1 matches 7 bases. V was pared by 4 bases and J by 3 bases, with 17 bases of the junction left unmatched. CDR3 length: 18 amino acids. CDR1 is MNHNS and CDR2 is SASEGT in the germline V gene. The CDR3 spells CASSGPDRDSNYYYGYTF. CDR3 nucleotide sequence: TGTGCCAGCAGTGGACCTGACAGGGACAGCAACTACTACTATGGCTACACCTTC.

The chain uses TRBV6-1 and TRBJ2-1, with D possibly TRBD2 on 7 matching bases. The CDR3 loop spans 15 amino acids. CDR1 and CDR2 from the germline V gene are MNHNS and SASEGT. V lost 1 base, J lost 6 bases, and 13 bases lay in between. The CDR3 reads CASSEEEGGGNEQFF. Here the CDR3 DNA reads TGTGCCAGCAGTGAAGAGGAGGGAGGGGGCAATGAGCAGTTCTTC.

J is TRBJ1-2 and V is TRBV28; 8 positions match TRBD1. Germline CDR1 reads MDHEN; CDR2 reads SYDVKM. The CDR3 totals 13 residues. V lost 7 bases, J lost 5 bases, and 6 bases stayed unmatched. For the CDR3, the DNA is TGTGCCAGCATCCTCGGACAGGGATATGGCTACACCTTC. Translation: CASILGQGYGYTF.

The genes are TRBV30 and TRBJ1-4; possibly TRBD1 for D (5 bases). The CDR3 extends over 14 amino acids. CDR1 is GTSNPN, CDR2 SVGIG, per germline (reference sequence). With 1 base removed from V and 8 bases from J, the gap between germline ends came to 14 bases. In DNA, the CDR3 is TGTGCCTGGAGTGCCAGAGGGGAGGGGGAAAAACTGTTTTTT. Protein sequence: CAWSARGEGEKLFF.

The chain has TRBV6-5 and TRBJ2-3; the D is unclear. Per germline, CDR1 MNHEY and CDR2 SVGAGI. Trimming shortened V by 2 bases and J by 6 bases, and 9 bases separated the two germline ends. This CDR3 is 13 amino acids long. The CDR3 DNA is TGTGCCAGCAGTTACCTCTCGTCGGATACGCAGTATTTT. This encodes CASSYLSSDTQYF.

The chain combines TRBV2 with TRBJ2-7; 11 bases fit TRBD2. The trim removed 8 bases at V and 6 bases at J, leaving 9 bases unmatched. The CDR3 is 14 residues long. Germline CDR1 SNHLY, CDR2 FYNNEI. Here the CDR3 DNA reads TGTGCCAGCCAGAGGTCGCTAGCGGGAGGCGAGCAGTACTTC. This encodes CASQRSLAGGEQYF.

This clone was counted a single time. V usage is TRBV6-1 and J usage is TRBJ1-4; 8 bases fit TRBD1. This CDR3 is built from 14 residues. CDR1 MNHNS and CDR2 SASEGT come from the germline V gene. J was trimmed by 10 bases and V by 2 bases; bases with no gene match: 6. The CDR3 DNA sequence: TGTGCCAGCAGTGAACTGGACAGGGCAAGAAAACTGTTTTTT. It is translated as CASSELDRARKLFF.

CDR3 sequence (DNA): TGTGCCAGCAGTGAACTCCCAGGGGGACAAGCTTTCTTT. As protein: CASSELPGGQAFF. V usage is TRBV6-4 and J usage is TRBJ1-1; 7 nucleotides align to TRBD1. Germline V lookup: CDR1 MRHNA, CDR2 SNTAGT. J was trimmed by 9 bases and V by 3 bases; bases with no gene match: 7. The CDR3 spans 13 residues.

V usage is TRBV6-6 and J usage is TRBJ1-6; TRBD1 matches 8 bases. The CDR3 is 15 amino acids. From germline, CDR1 is MNHNY and CDR2 SVGAGI (reference sequence). The trim removed 6 bases at V and 7 bases at J, leaving 8 bases unmatched. CDR3 nucleotide sequence: TGTGCCAGCAGCCGGACAGGGCGGGGAAATTCACCCCTCCACTTT. The encoded protein is CASSRTGRGNSPLHF.